Shown below are 29 T cell receptor beta chains from a single sample sequenced in a study of blood T cell repertoires in COVID-19 (dated by TCRdb to 2020 to 2021). Library preparation was by the immunoSEQ multiplex PCR assay. In TCRdb, the immuneACCESS table is reduced to in-frame sequences with V and J assigned. These tables do not hold every clone; where another copy was compared, an unresolved V gene accounts for under half, and the others remain unexplained. The sample yields 150,000 or so clones; less than 85% were counted once. Around 8% of the sample is in the top ten clones. The sequenced material came from peripheral blood. These receptors were taken from a woman aged 60-75 years with COVID-19, enrolled during active disease.

The CDR3 sequence: CASSRGAGGPLEQFF. CDR3 coding DNA: TGTGCCAGCAGCCGTGGTGCGGGAGGGCCCTTAGAGCAGTTCTTC. The chain recombines TRBV7-8 with TRBJ2-1, with 9 bases lining up with TRBD2. The CDR3 has 15 residues. V dropped 5 bases and J dropped 10; count of bases not matched to a gene: 12. Germline-derived CDR1 and CDR2 are SGHVS and FQNEAQ.

This chain joins TRBV21-1 and TRBJ1-2; TRBD1, as called in the table, went unchecked against the DNA. TRBV21-1 is noted as a pseudogene. This CDR3 has 16 amino acids. The CDR3 is CASSKEAAGGDYGYTF. CDR3 nucleotides: TGTGCCAGCAGCAAAGAAGCGGCAGGGGGTGACTATGGCTACACCTTC.

V usage is TRBV24-1 and J usage is TRBJ2-7, with a tentative D call TRBD1 (6 bases). The CDR3 totals 14 residues. Germline assignment: CDR1 KGHDR and CDR2 SFDVKD. V gave up 4 bases and J gave up 4 bases, with 13 bases separating them. This CDR3 is CATSDAGTTYEQYF. CDR3 nucleotides: TGTGCCACCAGTGACGCCGGGACAACTTACGAGCAGTACTTC.

This clone has a count of ten or more. This rearrangement joins TRBV5-4 to TRBJ2-1; D gene ambiguous. The CDR3 length is 14 residues. Trimming took off 4 bases at V and 0 bases at J, with 8 bases between the two ends. Germline V gene sequence: CDR1 SGHNT, CDR2 YYREEE (reference sequence). DNA for the CDR3: TGTGCCAGCAGCCCTGGCAACTCCTACAATGAGCAGTTCTTC. Translated: CASSPGNSYNEQFF.

The sample holds a few counts of this clone. The chain has TRBV27 and TRBJ1-4, with 12 nucleotides matching TRBD1. The V and J ends lost 6 bases and 6 bases, in that order; junction bases with no gene match: 11. CDR3 length: 17 residues. The V gene's germline CDR1 is MNHEY and CDR2 SMNVEV (reference sequence). The CDR3, as DNA: TGTGCCAGCAGGCCCGGGACAGGGGGCGTCGGGGATGAAAAACTGTTTTTT. It codes for CASRPGTGGVGDEKLFF.

The rearrangement links TRBV7-6 to TRBJ1-6, with TRBD1 matching over 9 bases. The CDR3 totals 15 residues. The junction had 6 bases not matched to a gene; V was cut back by 4 bases and J by 8 bases. Germline CDR1 is SGHVS and CDR2 is FNYEAQ. CDR3 sequence: CASSSGDRVDSPLHF. DNA of the CDR3: TGTGCCAGCAGCTCGGGGGACAGGGTCGATTCACCCCTCCACTTT.

The chain uses TRBV20-1 and TRBJ2-3; 9 bases are a match to TRBD2. The CDR3 consists of 15 residues. J was trimmed by 2 bases and V by 3 bases; bases with no gene match: 6. CDR1 is DFQATT and CDR2 is SNEGSKA in the germline V gene (reference sequence). The CDR3 DNA follows: TGCAGTGCTAGTGTCCTAGCGGGGTACACAGATACGCAGTATTTT. Translating it yields CSASVLAGYTDTQYF.

This sequence joins TRBV10-3 and TRBJ2-7; 9 positions agree with TRBD1. The CDR3 totals 15 residues. Germline CDR1 reads ENHRY; CDR2 reads SYGVKD. The V and J ends lost 0 bases and 6 bases, in that order; junction bases with no gene match: 6. The CDR3 protein is CAISESRTGDSEQYV. The CDR3 DNA follows: TGTGCCATCAGTGAGTCAAGGACAGGGGATTCCGAGCAGTACGTC.

The chain links TRBV18 to TRBJ2-7, with 8 bases identical to TRBD2. Germline loops: CDR1 KGHSH, CDR2 LQKENI. The junction had 4 bases not matched to a gene; V was cut back by 3 bases and J by 3 bases. This CDR3 spans 14 amino acids. As DNA, the CDR3 is TGTGCCAGCTCACCCGGGGGGGGACTCTACGAGCAGTACTTC. Protein sequence: CASSPGGGLYEQYF.

The V and J genes are TRBV5-1 and TRBJ2-2; unclear D gene. There are 17 residues in the CDR3. V dropped 4 bases and J dropped 1 base, with 17 bases sitting between them. Per germline, CDR1 SGHRS and CDR2 YFSETQ. The CDR3 sequence: CASSKHPSTGNTGELFF. Written as DNA, the CDR3 is TGCGCCAGCAGCAAGCATCCTTCGACGGGGAACACCGGGGAGCTGTTTTTT.

This clone was observed once. The chain couples TRBV3-1 (or the pseudogene TRBV3-2) to TRBJ2-2; D gene unclear. The germline gives CDR1 LGHDT, CDR2 YNNKEL (reference sequence). The CDR3 length is 15 residues. V was trimmed by 0 bases and J by 2 bases, leaving 7 bases between them. CDR3 nucleotide sequence: TGTGCCAGCAGCCAAGACTCTAGAAACACCGGGGAGCTGTTTTTT. Amino acid sequence: CASSQDSRNTGELFF.

The chain recombines TRBV4-3 with TRBJ2-7; D is possibly TRBD1 (6 bases). The CDR3 has 16 residues. CDR1 is LGHNA, CDR2 YSLEER, per germline. Trimming left V 0 bases short and J 5 bases short, with 17 bases between. CDR3 in amino acids: CASSQDRQVRGHEQYF. CDR3 sequence (DNA): TGCGCCAGCAGCCAAGATCGACAGGTGAGAGGCCACGAGCAGTACTTC.

As DNA, the CDR3 is TGTGCCAGCAGTTTTCCGGGACAGGGGGCTGGAAAACTGTTTTTT. Amino acids: CASSFPGQGAGKLFF. The genes are TRBV25-1 and TRBJ1-4; 12 nucleotides agree with TRBD1. The CDR3 totals 15 residues. The V and J ends lost 5 bases and 10 bases, in that order; junction bases with no gene match: 8. Per the germline V gene, CDR1 is MGHDK and CDR2 is SYGVNS.

The genes are TRBV6-1 and TRBJ1-5, with D tentatively TRBD1 (6 bases). The CDR3 is made up of 13 amino acids. Trimming cost V 3 bases and J 6 bases, with 9 bases left between them. Germline CDR1 and CDR2: MNHNS and SASEGT. The CDR3 spells CASSETGRQPQHF. The CDR3 DNA is TGTGCCAGCAGTGAGACAGGACGTCAGCCCCAGCATTTT.

This clone has just one count. This chain connects TRBV20-1 to TRBJ2-7; D is uncertain. The V and J ends lost 5 bases and 1 base respectively, with 6 bases between them. There are 11 residues in the CDR3. Germline CDR1 DFQATT, CDR2 SNEGSKA (reference sequence). This chain's CDR3 is CSASLSYEQYF. The CDR3 bases are TGCAGTGCTTCACTATCCTACGAGCAGTACTTC.

The chain has TRBV5-1 and TRBJ1-3; 9 bases are a match to TRBD1. CDR3 size: 16 residues. Germline values: CDR1 SGHRS, CDR2 YFSETQ. V dropped 7 bases and J dropped 0; count of bases not matched to a gene: 8. CDR3 coding DNA: TGCGCCAGCGGGACAGGGTCGAGCTTCTCTGGAAACACCATATATTTT. Protein product: CASGTGSSFSGNTIYF.

This sequence joins TRBV5-1 and TRBJ2-6; unclear D gene. V was cut by 4 bases and J by 0 bases, with 8 bases left in between. The CDR3 sequence is 15 residues long. Germline V gene sequence: CDR1 SGHRS, CDR2 YFSETQ. CDR3 in DNA: TGCGCCAGCAGCGAACAAACCTCTGGGGCCAACGTCCTGACTTTC. It is translated as CASSEQTSGANVLTF.

The table lists this clone with a few counts. The V gene is TRBV11-3, the J gene TRBJ2-1; 9 nucleotides line up with TRBD1. Germline trimming cut 1 base from V and 8 bases from J; bases unmatched to any gene: 6. Germline values: CDR1 SGHNT, CDR2 YENEEA. The CDR3 runs 15 residues. The CDR3 bases are TGTGCCAGCAGCTTAGGGACAGGGGCGGGACATGAGCAGTTCTTC. This encodes CASSLGTGAGHEQFF.

This chain connects TRBV7-2 to TRBJ1-5; 10 bases line up with TRBD1. This CDR3 region has 16 residues. With V trimmed by 5 bases and J by 0 bases, 4 bases remained unmatched. Germline CDR1 SGHTA, CDR2 FQGNSA. The CDR3 loop is CASSLGQGYSNQPQHF. In DNA, the CDR3 is TGTGCCAGCAGCCTGGGACAGGGGTATAGCAATCAGCCCCAGCATTTT. Using reference TRBV7-2 and TRBJ1-5 for the parts outside the CDR3, the full variable domain is GAGVSQSPSNKVTEKGKDVELRCDPISGHTALYWYRQSLGQGLEFLIYFQGNSAPDKSGLPSDRFSAERTGGSVSTLTIQRTQQEDSAVYLCASSLGQGYSNQPQHFGDGTRLSIL.

This clone was counted between two and nine times. A junction boundary mismatches the germline segment, possibly from a read error. The chain links TRBV5-4 to TRBJ1-4; 7 nucleotides align to TRBD1. Germline V gives CDR1 SGHNT, CDR2 YYREEE (reference sequence). This CDR3 is 14 amino acids long. In DNA, the CDR3 is TGTGCCAGCAGCCGCGAGGGGGCTAACGAAAAACTGTTTTTT. It translates to CASSREGANEKLFF. The full variable domain, completed using reference TRBV5-4 and TRBJ1-4, is ETGVTQSPTHLIKTRGQQVTLRCSSQSGHNTVSWYQQALGQGPQFIFQYYREEENGRGNFPPRFSGLQFPNYSSELNVNALELDDSALYLCASSREGANEKLFFGSGTQLSVL.

The chain links TRBV29-1 to TRBJ2-3; 7 bases map to TRBD1. The length of the CDR3 is 12 residues. CDR1 is SQVTM and CDR2 is ANQGSEA in the germline V gene. J was trimmed by 5 bases and V by 6 bases; bases with no gene match: 5. The CDR3 loop reads CSVYRGRDTQYF. As DNA, the CDR3 is TGCAGCGTCTACAGGGGAAGAGATACGCAGTATTTT.

This chain joins TRBV7-8 and TRBJ2-3; 10 positions match TRBD2. The CDR3 has 18 amino acids. Germline trimming cut 4 bases from V and 0 bases from J; bases unmatched to any gene: 10. Per germline, CDR1 SGHVS and CDR2 FQNEAQ. DNA for the CDR3: TGTGCCAGCAGCTCAATAGCGGGGGGCTTCTCTAGCACAGATACGCAGTATTTT. Protein sequence: CASSSIAGGFSSTDTQYF.

V usage is TRBV29-1 and J usage is TRBJ1-2, with 7 bases matching TRBD1. V lost 5 bases and J lost 8; bases outside the gene matches: 2. CDR3 length equals 10 residues. The germline gives CDR1 SQVTM, CDR2 ANQGSEA. The CDR3 DNA is TGCAGCGTTTTAGGGGGCGGCTACACCTTC. Protein: CSVLGGGYTF.

This chain links TRBV29-1 with TRBJ1-1; TRBD1 aligns across 8 bases. The ends lost 2 bases at V and 6 bases at J; junction bases unmatched: 5. CDR3 length: 13 amino acids. From germline, CDR1 is SQVTM and CDR2 ANQGSEA. CDR3 in amino acids: CSVENRGEAEAFF. CDR3 nucleotides: TGCAGCGTTGAAAACAGGGGGGAGGCTGAAGCTTTCTTT.

The J gene is TRBJ1-2, the V gene TRBV7-2, with a weak D call TRBD1 (6 bases). From germline, CDR1 is SGHTA and CDR2 FQGNSA. V shed 5 bases and J shed 2 bases, with 12 bases lying between them. The CDR3 has 14 amino acids. The CDR3 nucleotides are TGTGCCAGCAGCCGTGACAGGATAAACTATGGCTACACCTTC. Amino acids: CASSRDRINYGYTF. Supplemented by reference TRBV7-2 and TRBJ1-2, the full variable domain reads GAGVSQSPSNKVTEKGKDVELRCDPISGHTALYWYRQSLGQGLEFLIYFQGNSAPDKSGLPSDRFSAERTGGSVSTLTIQRTQQEDSAVYLCASSRDRINYGYTFGSGTRLTVV.

This clone was seen a handful of times. The gene calls are TRBV14 and TRBJ2-1; 11 nucleotides agree with TRBD2. With 1 base clipped from V and 15 bases from J, the junction kept 5 bases outside the gene matches. This CDR3 contains 13 residues. The germline V gene has CDR1 SGHDN and CDR2 FVKESK. This CDR3 is CASSQALAGGRFF. The DNA of the CDR3 is TGTGCCAGCAGCCAAGCTTTAGCGGGGGGGCGGTTCTTC.

V gene TRBV21-1 combines with J gene TRBJ2-7; the table's D call of TRBD1 was not tested on the DNA. TRBV21-1 is noted as a pseudogene. This CDR3 contains 15 residues. Written as DNA, the CDR3 is TGTGCCAGCAGGGTTAGGCAGGGGGCGAGGTACGAGCAGTACGTC. Protein: CASRVRQGARYEQYV.

This clone was detected only once. The rearrangement links TRBV5-6 to TRBJ2-2; 8 positions agree with TRBD1. Trimming removed 4 bases from V and 4 bases from J; junction bases left unmatched: 6. Per germline, CDR1 SGHDT and CDR2 YYEEEE. The CDR3 runs 15 residues. In DNA form, the CDR3 reads TGTGCCAGCAGCCTGACAGGGGTCGGCACCGGGGAGCTGTTTTTT. Translating it yields CASSLTGVGTGELFF. Filled out from reference TRBV5-6 and TRBJ2-2, the complete variable domain reads DAGVTQSPTHLIKTRGQQVTLRCSPKSGHDTVSWYQQALGQGPQFIFQYYEEEERQRGNFPDRFSGHQFPNYSSELNVNALLLGDSALYLCASSLTGVGTGELFFGEGSRLTVL.

The gene calls are TRBV6-2 or TRBV6-3 and TRBJ1-5; D is possibly TRBD1 (6 bases). Per germline, CDR1 MNHEY and CDR2 SVGEGT. The V end was cut by 2 bases, the J end by 3 bases, with 14 bases between. The CDR3 is 16 residues long. This CDR3 is CASSYERGGPNQPQHF. CDR3 bases: TGTGCCAGCAGTTACGAGCGGGGGGGGCCCAATCAGCCCCAGCATTTT.